The 2 T cell receptor beta chains listed next were all sequenced from one sample in a study of shared clonotypes between healthy human individuals. Sequenced by immunoSEQ multiplex PCR; TCRdb stores in-frame clones only, minus some. The sample lists over a million clones; around three quarters were seen once. Material for sequencing was memory CD4+ T cells from PBMCs. Subset given: CD45RA-negative fraction. The receptor set was obtained from a man younger than 35 in good health. Some clones in this sample may be carry-over from other donors' samples.

The rearrangement uses TRBV10-3 and TRBJ1-1; D possibly corresponds to TRBD1 (6 bases). The CDR3 loop spans 13 amino acids. V gave up 6 bases and J gave up 0 bases, with 8 bases separating them. Germline lookup yields CDR1 ENHRY and CDR2 SYGVKD. The CDR3 spells CAIRRDMNTEAFF. The DNA for the CDR3 is TGTGCCATCAGAAGGGACATGAACACTGAAGCTTTCTTT.

The chain recombines TRBV5-1 with TRBJ2-7; 7 bases align to TRBD1. The CDR3 length is 19 residues. Germline-derived CDR1 and CDR2 are SGHRS and YFSETQ. With 1 base clipped from V and 2 bases from J, the junction kept 18 bases outside the gene matches. The CDR3 coding sequence is TGCGCCAGCAGCTTGATTCGCGTACAGGGGCCTGCCTCAACCTACGAGCAGTACTTC. Its protein product is CASSLIRVQGPASTYEQYF. Looking up the rest from reference TRBV5-1 and TRBJ2-7 gives the full variable domain: KAGVTQTPRYLIKTRGQQVTLSCSPISGHRSVSWYQQTPGQGLQFLFEYFSETQRNKGNFPGRFSGRQFSNSRSEMNVSTLELGDSALYLCASSLIRVQGPASTYEQYFGPGTRLTVT.